This is a list of T cell receptor beta chains from one sample in a study of naive and memory T cell subsets. From the UMI-ligation and nested PCR reads, TCRdb called clonotypes with MiXCR, one entry per CDR3 protein. The sample comprises some 85,000 distinct CDR3 sequences, around 13% of which are singletons, and 0.75% to 0.95% rests with the top ten. The sample was central memory CD4+ T cells from blood. The receptors stem from a human donor in good health. The CDR3 runs from the conserved cysteine through the conserved F or W. A D gene is named only where the DNA matches it firmly. Part of the rows lack a size; the others show once, few, many or a class for expanded clones.

D	V	size	J	DNA	CDR3
TRBD1	TRBV7-2	many	TRBJ2-7	TGTGCCAGCAGCGCCCGGGACAGGGATCCCCTGTACTTC	CASSARDRDPLYF
.	TRBV20-1	.	TRBJ2-1	TGCAGTGCTAGCAAGCGGGTGTCCTACAATGAGCAGTTCTTC	CSASKRVSYNEQFF
.	TRBV6-4	.	TRBJ2-1	TGTGCCAGCAGTGACTCTCCAGGGACTCGGCATGAGCAGTTCTTC	CASSDSPGTRHEQFF
TRBD2	TRBV7-2	many	TRBJ2-3	TGTGCCAGCAGCATCTACCCCGGGACTAGCGTCCCAGATACGCAGTATTTT	CASSIYPGTSVPDTQYF
TRBD2	TRBV9	.	TRBJ2-1	TGTGCCAGCAGCGTAGCCCCTGCGGGAGCGGGCAATGAGCAGTTCTTC	CASSVAPAGAGNEQFF
.	TRBV4-1	.	TRBJ1-5	TGCGCCAGCAGCCAAGGGACCACTGATCAGCCCCAGCATTTT	CASSQGTTDQPQHF
.	TRBV6-6	.	TRBJ1-3	TGTGCCAGCAGTTACTCTACAGGGTACTCTGGAAACACCATATATTTT	CASSYSTGYSGNTIYF
.	TRBV20-1	few	TRBJ2-7	TGCAGTGCTAGAGTTTCGGGGAGAAGGGACGAGCAGTACTTC	CSARVSGRRDEQYF
.	TRBV18	many	TRBJ1-1	TGTGCCAGCTCACTCCCCCGGGGAACTGAAGCTTTCTTT	CASSLPRGTEAFF
.	TRBV11-2	few	TRBJ1-6	TGTGCCAGCAGCTCTATTCAGGGGTGGTCACCCCTCCACTTT	CASSSIQGWSPLHF
.	TRBV10-3	.	TRBJ2-7	TGTGCCATCAGCGGGACTCATTACGAGCAGTACTTC	CAISGTHYEQYF
.	TRBV29-1	many	TRBJ2-1	TGCAGCGTTGAACCCGGGATGAATGAGCAGTTCTTC	CSVEPGMNEQFF
.	TRBV11-2	.	TRBJ1-3	TGTGCCAGCAGCCAGGGAGGACTCACCATATATTTT	CASSQGGLTIYF
.	TRBV18	few	TRBJ1-2	TGTGCCAGCTTATCCGACATAAACTATGGCTACACCTTC	CASLSDINYGYTF
.	TRBV5-4	.	TRBJ1-6	TGTGCCAGCAGCAATCCGACAAAGGGAAATTCACCCCTCCACTTT	CASSNPTKGNSPLHF
TRBD2	TRBV14	many	TRBJ2-1	TGTGCCAGCAGCCGACTAGCGGGTTACAATGAGCAGTTCTTC	CASSRLAGYNEQFF
.	TRBV29-1	.	TRBJ1-5	TGCAGCGTCGGGAAAGGGGGATGGGATCAGCCCCAGCATTTT	CSVGKGGWDQPQHF
TRBD1	TRBV29-1	few	TRBJ2-2	TGCAGCGTTGAAGACAGACAGGGGAGCGGGACCGGGGAGCTGTTTTTT	CSVEDRQGSGTGELFF
.	TRBV29-1	few	TRBJ2-7	TGCAGCGCCGCCCGGGACACCTACGAGCAGTACTTC	CSAARDTYEQYF
TRBD1	TRBV29-1	few	TRBJ2-7	TGCAGCGTTCGATCGACAGGGTTCCAGCAGTACTTC	CSVRSTGFQQYF
.	TRBV7-2	few	TRBJ1-4	TGTGCCAGCAGCTTAAACCCGTCCGATGAAAAACTGTTTTTT	CASSLNPSDEKLFF
.	TRBV4-3	few	TRBJ2-5	TGCGCCAGCAGCCAAGGAGGCGGACAGCAAGAGACCCAGTACTTC	CASSQGGGQQETQYF
TRBD2	TRBV6-2/TRBV6-3	.	TRBJ2-7	TGTGCCAGCGACGCCAGGACTAGCGGGACCTACGAGCAGTACTTC	CASDARTSGTYEQYF
TRBD2	TRBV20-1	many	TRBJ2-7	TGCAGTACGGCCCTAGCGGGAAGGTACGAGCAGTACTTC	CSTALAGRYEQYF
.	TRBV6-2/TRBV6-3	.	TRBJ2-7	TGTGCCAGCAGTTACTCGGCCGGGTACAGTTACGAGCAGTACTTC	CASSYSAGYSYEQYF